This TCR beta chain appears in the sequencing data of a study of blood T cell repertoires in COVID-19. In terms of age and location, participants ranged from about 18 to 89 years and lived in about 25 US areas. The CDR3 runs 15 residues. Germline V gives CDR1 MDHEN, CDR2 SYDVKM. V was cut by 3 bases and J by 4 bases, with 13 bases left in between. Generated by immunoSEQ multiplex PCR, the TCRdb table keeps only in-frame clones and is missing some. The profile covers roughly 160,000 clones, with less than 90% appearing a single time and roughly 7.3% taken by the ten largest. Sequenced input: PBMCs or T cells enriched from blood (not recorded which). The clonotype was recovered from a woman aged 50 to 60 who had recovered from COVID-19. This sequence joins TRBV28 and TRBJ1-5; D remains ambiguous. CDR3 residues: CASSFPTTGNQPQHF. Here the CDR3 DNA reads TGTGCCAGCAGTTTTCCCACCACGGGAAATCAGCCCCAGCATTTT.